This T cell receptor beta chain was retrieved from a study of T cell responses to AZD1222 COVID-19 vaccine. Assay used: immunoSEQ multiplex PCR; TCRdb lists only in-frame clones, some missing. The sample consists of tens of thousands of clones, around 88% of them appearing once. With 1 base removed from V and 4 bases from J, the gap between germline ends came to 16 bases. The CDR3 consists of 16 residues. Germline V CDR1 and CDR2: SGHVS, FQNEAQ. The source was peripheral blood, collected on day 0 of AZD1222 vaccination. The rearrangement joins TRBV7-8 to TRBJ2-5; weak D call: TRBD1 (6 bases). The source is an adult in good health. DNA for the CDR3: TGTGCCAGCAGCTTAGTCCCCCCCAACAGGGCAGAGACCCAGTACTTC. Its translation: CASSLVPPNRAETQYF.